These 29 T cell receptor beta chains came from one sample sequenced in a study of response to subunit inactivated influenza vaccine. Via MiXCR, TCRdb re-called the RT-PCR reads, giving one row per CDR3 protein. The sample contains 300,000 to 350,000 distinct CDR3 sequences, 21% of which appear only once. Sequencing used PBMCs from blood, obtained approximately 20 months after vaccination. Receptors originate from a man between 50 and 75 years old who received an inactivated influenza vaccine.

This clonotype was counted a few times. The CDR3 spells CASSRKGATNEKLFF. Here the CDR3 DNA reads TGTGCCAGCAGCCGAAAGGGGGCAACTAATGAAAAACTGTTTTTT. V gene TRBV12-3 or TRBV12-4 combines with J gene TRBJ1-4; TRBD1 is a possible D gene (6 bases). This CDR3 is built from 15 residues. Trimming stripped 6 bases from V and 0 bases from J, with 11 bases between.

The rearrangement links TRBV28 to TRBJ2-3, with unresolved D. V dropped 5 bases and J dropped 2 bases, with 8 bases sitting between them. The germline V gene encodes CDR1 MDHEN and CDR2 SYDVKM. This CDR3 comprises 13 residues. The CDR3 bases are TGTGCCAGCAGTCCTCCTCTCACAGATACGCAGTATTTT. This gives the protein CASSPPLTDTQYF.

The CDR3 is CATSDLQGRAWDTGELFF. CDR3 DNA sequence: TGTGCCACCAGTGATTTGCAGGGTAGGGCTTGGGACACCGGGGAGCTGTTTTTT. The chain combines TRBV24-1 with TRBJ2-2, with a possible D match to TRBD1 (5 bases). The CDR3 consists of 18 residues. CDR1 is KGHDR, CDR2 SFDVKD, per germline. Trimming shortened V by 0 bases and J by 3 bases, and 16 bases separated the two germline ends.

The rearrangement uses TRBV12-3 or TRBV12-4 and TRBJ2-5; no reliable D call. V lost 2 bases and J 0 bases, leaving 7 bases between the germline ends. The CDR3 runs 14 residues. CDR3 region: CASSLQAHQETQYF. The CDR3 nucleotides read TGTGCCAGCAGTTTACAGGCTCACCAAGAGACCCAGTACTTC.

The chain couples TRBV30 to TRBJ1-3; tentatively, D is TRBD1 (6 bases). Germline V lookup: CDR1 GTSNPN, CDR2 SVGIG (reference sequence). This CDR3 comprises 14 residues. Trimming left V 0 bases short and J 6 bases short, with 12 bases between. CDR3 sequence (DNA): TGTGCCTGGAGTGTCGGGCAGGGGACAAACACCATATATTTT. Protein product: CAWSVGQGTNTIYF.

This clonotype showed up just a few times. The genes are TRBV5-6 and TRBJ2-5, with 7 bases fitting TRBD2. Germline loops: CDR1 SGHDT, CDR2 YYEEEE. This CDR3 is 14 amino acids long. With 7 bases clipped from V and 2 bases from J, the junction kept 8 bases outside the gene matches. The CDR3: CASRSTGGQETQYF. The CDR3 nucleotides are TGTGCCAGCCGATCTACCGGGGGGCAAGAGACCCAGTACTTC.

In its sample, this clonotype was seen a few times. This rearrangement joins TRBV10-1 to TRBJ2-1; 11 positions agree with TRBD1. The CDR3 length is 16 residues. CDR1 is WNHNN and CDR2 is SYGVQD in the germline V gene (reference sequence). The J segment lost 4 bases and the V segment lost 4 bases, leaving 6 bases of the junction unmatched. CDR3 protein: CASSAIGQGAYNEQFF. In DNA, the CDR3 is TGCGCCAGCAGTGCCATTGGACAGGGGGCATACAATGAGCAGTTCTTC.

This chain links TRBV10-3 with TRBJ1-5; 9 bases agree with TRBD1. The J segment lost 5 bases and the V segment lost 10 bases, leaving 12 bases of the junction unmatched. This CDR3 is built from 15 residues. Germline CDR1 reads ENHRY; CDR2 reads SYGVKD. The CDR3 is CATLSRDRAYQPQHF. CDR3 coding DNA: TGTGCCACACTGTCCCGGGACAGGGCCTATCAGCCCCAGCATTTT.

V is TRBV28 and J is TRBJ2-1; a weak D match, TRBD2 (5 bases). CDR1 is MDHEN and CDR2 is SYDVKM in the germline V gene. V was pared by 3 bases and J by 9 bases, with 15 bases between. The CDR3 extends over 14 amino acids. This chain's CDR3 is CASSLPGVGGEQFF. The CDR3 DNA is TGTGCCAGCAGTTTGCCCGGGGTGGGTGGTGAGCAGTTCTTC.

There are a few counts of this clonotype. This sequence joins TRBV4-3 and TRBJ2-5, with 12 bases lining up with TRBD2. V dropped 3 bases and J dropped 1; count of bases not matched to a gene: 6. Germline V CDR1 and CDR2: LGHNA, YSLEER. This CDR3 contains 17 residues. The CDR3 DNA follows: TGCGCCAGCAGCCAGTTAGGACTAGCGGGGATCCAAGAGACCCAGTACTTC. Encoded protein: CASSQLGLAGIQETQYF.

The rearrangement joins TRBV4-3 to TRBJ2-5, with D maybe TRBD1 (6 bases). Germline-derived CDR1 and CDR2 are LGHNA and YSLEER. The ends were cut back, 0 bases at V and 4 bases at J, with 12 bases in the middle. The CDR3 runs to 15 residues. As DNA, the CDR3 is TGCGCCAGCAGCCAAGACTACAGGGAACGAGAGACCCAGTACTTC. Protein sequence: CASSQDYRERETQYF.

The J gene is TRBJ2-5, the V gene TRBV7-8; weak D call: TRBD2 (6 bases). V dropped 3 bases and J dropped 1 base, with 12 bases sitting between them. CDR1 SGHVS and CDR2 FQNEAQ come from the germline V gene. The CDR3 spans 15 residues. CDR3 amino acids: CASSFPGLSQETQYF. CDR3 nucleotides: TGTGCCAGCAGCTTCCCGGGACTGTCCCAAGAGACCCAGTACTTC.

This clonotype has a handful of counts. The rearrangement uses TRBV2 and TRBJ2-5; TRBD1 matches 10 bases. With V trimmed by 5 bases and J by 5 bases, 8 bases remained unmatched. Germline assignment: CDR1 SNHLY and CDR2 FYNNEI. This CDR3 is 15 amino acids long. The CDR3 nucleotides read TGTGCCAGCAGTCCTGGGACAGGGGATTATGAGACCCAGTACTTC. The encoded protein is CASSPGTGDYETQYF.

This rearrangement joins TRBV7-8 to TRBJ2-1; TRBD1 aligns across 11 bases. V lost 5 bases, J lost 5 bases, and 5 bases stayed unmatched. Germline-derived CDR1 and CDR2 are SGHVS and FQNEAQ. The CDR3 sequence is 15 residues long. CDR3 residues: CASSRDRGRDNEQFF. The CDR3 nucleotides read TGTGCCAGCAGCCGGGACAGGGGGAGGGACAATGAGCAGTTCTTC.

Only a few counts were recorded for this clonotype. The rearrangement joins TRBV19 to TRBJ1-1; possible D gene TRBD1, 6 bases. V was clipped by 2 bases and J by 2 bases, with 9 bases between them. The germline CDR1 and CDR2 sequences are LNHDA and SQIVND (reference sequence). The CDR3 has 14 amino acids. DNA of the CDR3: TGTGCCAGTAGTATATTGGGGGGCAACACTGAAGCTTTCTTT. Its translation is CASSILGGNTEAFF.

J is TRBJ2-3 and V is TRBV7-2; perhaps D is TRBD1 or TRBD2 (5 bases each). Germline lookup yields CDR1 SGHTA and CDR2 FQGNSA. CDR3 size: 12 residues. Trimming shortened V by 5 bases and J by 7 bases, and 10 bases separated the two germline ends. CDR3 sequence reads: CASSPGRYTQYF. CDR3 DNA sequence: TGTGCCAGCAGCCCGGGACGATATACGCAGTATTTT.

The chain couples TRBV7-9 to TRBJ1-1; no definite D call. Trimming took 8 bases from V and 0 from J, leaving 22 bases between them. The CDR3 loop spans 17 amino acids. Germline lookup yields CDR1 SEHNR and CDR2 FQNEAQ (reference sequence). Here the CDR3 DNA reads TGTGCCAGCCACTCCGTTGGGGTGCCAATTATGAACACTGAAGCTTTCTTT. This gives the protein CASHSVGVPIMNTEAFF.

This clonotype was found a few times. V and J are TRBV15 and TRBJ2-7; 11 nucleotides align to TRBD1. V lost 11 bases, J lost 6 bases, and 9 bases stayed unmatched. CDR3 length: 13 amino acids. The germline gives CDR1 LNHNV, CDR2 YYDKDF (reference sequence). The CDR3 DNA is TGTGCCGCCTCCGGGACAGGGGGACGCGAGCAGTACTTC. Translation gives CAASGTGGREQYF.

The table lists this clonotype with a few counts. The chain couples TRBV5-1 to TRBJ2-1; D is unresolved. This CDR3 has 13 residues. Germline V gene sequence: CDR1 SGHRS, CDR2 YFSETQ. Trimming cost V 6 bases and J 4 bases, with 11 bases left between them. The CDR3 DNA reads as TGCGCCAGCACTTTAGGGCGTTACAATGAGCAGTTCTTC. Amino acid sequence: CASTLGRYNEQFF.

Here the CDR3 DNA reads TGTGCCAGCTCACCATCGGCCCAAGAGGGCTACACCTTC. It specifies CASSPSAQEGYTF. The chain links TRBV18 to TRBJ1-2; D call uncertain. Germline V gene lookup returns CDR1 KGHSH and CDR2 LQKENI. V lost 2 bases to trimming and J lost 8 bases, with 12 bases between them. This CDR3 comprises 13 residues.

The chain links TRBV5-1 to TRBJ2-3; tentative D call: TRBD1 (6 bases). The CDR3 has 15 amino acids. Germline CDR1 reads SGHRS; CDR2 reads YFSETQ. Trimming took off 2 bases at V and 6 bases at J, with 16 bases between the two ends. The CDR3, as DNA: TGCGCCAGCAGCTTCCAATCCTCAGGGGCTGATACGCAGTATTTT. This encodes CASSFQSSGADTQYF.

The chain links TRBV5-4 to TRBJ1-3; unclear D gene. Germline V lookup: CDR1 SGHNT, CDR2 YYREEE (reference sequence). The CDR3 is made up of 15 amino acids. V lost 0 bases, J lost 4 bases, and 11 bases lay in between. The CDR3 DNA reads TGTGCCAGCAGCTTGGACCCACCAACCGGAAACACCATATATTTT. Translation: CASSLDPPTGNTIYF.

CDR3 loop: CSAIPPTRGVRNTQYF. The DNA of the CDR3 is TGCAGTGCTATTCCTCCCACACGGGGGGTACGAAATACGCAGTATTTT. The chain joins TRBV20-1 to TRBJ2-3; 7 nucleotides line up with TRBD2. Unmatched junction bases numbered 17, after V lost 4 bases and J lost 7 bases. Germline loops: CDR1 DFQATT, CDR2 SNEGSKA (reference sequence). The length of the CDR3 is 16 residues.

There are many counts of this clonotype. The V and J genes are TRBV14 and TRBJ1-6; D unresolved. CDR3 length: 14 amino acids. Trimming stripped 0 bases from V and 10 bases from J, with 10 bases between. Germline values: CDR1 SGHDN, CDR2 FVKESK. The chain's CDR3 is CASSQEIRLSPLHF. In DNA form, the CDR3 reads TGTGCCAGCAGCCAAGAGATCAGACTCTCACCCCTCCACTTT.

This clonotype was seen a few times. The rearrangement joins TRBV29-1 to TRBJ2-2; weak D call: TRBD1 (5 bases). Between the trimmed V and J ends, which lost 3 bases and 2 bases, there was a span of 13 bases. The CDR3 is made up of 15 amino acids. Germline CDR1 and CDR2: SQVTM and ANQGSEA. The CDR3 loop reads CSVEINRLNTGELFF. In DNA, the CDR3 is TGCAGCGTTGAGATTAACAGGTTAAACACCGGGGAGCTGTTTTTT.

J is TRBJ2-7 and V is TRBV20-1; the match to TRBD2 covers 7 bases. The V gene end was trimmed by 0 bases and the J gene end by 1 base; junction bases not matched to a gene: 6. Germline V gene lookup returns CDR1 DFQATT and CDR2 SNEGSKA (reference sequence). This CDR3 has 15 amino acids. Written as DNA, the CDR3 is TGCAGTGCTAGAGATCTCCAGCGGGATTCCTACGAGCAGTACTTC. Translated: CSARDLQRDSYEQYF.

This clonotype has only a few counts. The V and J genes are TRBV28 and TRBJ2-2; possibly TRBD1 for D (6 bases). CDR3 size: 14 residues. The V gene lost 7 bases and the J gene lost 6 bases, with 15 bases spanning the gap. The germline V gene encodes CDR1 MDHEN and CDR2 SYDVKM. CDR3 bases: TGTGCCAGCACTTTTTACAGGGTTGCCGGGGAGCTGTTTTTT. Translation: CASTFYRVAGELFF.

CDR3 sequence: CAMTQDTGELFF. In DNA, the CDR3 is TGTGCCATGACTCAGGACACCGGGGAGCTGTTTTTT. The chain recombines TRBV10-3 with TRBJ2-2; no definite D call. In germline, CDR1 is ENHRY, CDR2 SYGVKD. The CDR3 runs 12 residues. V was pared by 9 bases and J by 3 bases, with 8 bases between.

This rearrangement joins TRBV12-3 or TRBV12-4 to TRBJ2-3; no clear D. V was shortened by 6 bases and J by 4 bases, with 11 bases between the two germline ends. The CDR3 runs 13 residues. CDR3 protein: CASREAGPDTQYF. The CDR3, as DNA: TGTGCCAGCAGAGAGGCCGGGCCAGATACGCAGTATTTT.